This entry lists 26 T cell receptor beta chains sequenced from one sample in a study of cytomegalovirus exposure and HLA in healthy donors. PCR primers comprised 60 Vbeta and 13 Jbeta primers. Sequenced by immunoSEQ multiplex PCR; TCRdb stores in-frame clones only, minus some. The top ten hold approximately 5.7% of the sample, which has some 90,000 clones, around 79% seen once. The sequenced material came from PBMCs. These receptors came from a female donor in good health and CMV-seronegative.

This clone has only a few counts. The chain joins TRBV28 to TRBJ2-2; TRBD1 agrees at 7 bases. The CDR3 consists of 15 residues. After removal of 8 bases from V and 4 bases from J, the junction contained 10 bases not matched to a gene. Germline V gives CDR1 MDHEN, CDR2 SYDVKM. The CDR3 reads CASQKGARGTGELFF. Here the CDR3 DNA reads TGTGCCAGCCAGAAGGGGGCCCGGGGCACCGGGGAGCTGTTTTTT.

The chain couples TRBV30 to TRBJ2-1, with a weak D call TRBD2 (5 bases). Trimming removed 3 bases at V and 8 bases at J, with 11 bases between. The CDR3 has 12 residues. CDR1 GTSNPN and CDR2 SVGIG come from the germline V gene (reference sequence). The CDR3 here is CAWSPSWDEQFF. In DNA, the CDR3 is TGTGCCTGGAGCCCTAGCTGGGATGAGCAGTTCTTC.

The chain has TRBV7-2 and TRBJ1-3, with 7 bases aligning to TRBD1. Trimming at V came to 7 bases and at J to 0 bases, leaving 18 bases not matched to a gene. Germline V CDR1 and CDR2: SGHTA, FQGNSA. This CDR3 comprises 19 residues. The CDR3 is CASTRLRQGLTYSGNTIYF. The DNA for the CDR3 is TGTGCCAGCACCCGACTCCGACAGGGCCTCACCTACTCTGGAAACACCATATATTTT.

The V and J genes are TRBV7-9 and TRBJ2-3, with 9 nucleotides matching TRBD1. Trimming took 4 bases from V and 1 from J; bases not matched to a gene: 3. Germline CDR1 and CDR2: SEHNR and FQNEAQ (reference sequence). The CDR3 covers 15 residues. CDR3 region: CASSSWDRGTDTQYF. The CDR3 DNA follows: TGTGCCAGCAGCTCCTGGGACAGGGGCACAGATACGCAGTATTTT.

The chain is built from TRBV6-5 and TRBJ2-7, with D perhaps matching TRBD1 (6 bases). The CDR3 contains 14 residues. Germline V CDR1 and CDR2: MNHEY, SVGAGI. V lost 2 bases to trimming and J lost 7 bases, with 15 bases between them. CDR3 coding DNA: TGTGCCAGCAGTTACGGGGGCCCGTTGAGGGAGCAGTACTTC. This translates into CASSYGGPLREQYF.

This chain links TRBV19 with TRBJ1-4; 8 nucleotides align to TRBD1. The CDR3 runs to 14 residues. CDR1 is LNHDA, CDR2 SQIVND, per germline (reference sequence). V gave up 3 bases and J gave up 5 bases; unmatched junction bases: 2. The DNA for the CDR3 is TGTGCCAGTAGTATTCAGGGGGCGAATGAAAAACTGTTTTTT. Its protein product is CASSIQGANEKLFF.

The chain carries TRBV28 and TRBJ2-7; D perhaps matches TRBD2 (6 bases). Germline V gene lookup returns CDR1 MDHEN and CDR2 SYDVKM. Deletions cut 5 bases from V and 6 bases from J, with 17 bases between. There are 14 residues in the CDR3. The CDR3, as DNA: TGTGCCAGCAGTGACTATCATCGGGAGCCCGAGCAGTACTTC. Amino acids: CASSDYHREPEQYF.

This clone was seen once. The J gene is TRBJ2-1, the V gene TRBV7-9, with D possibly matching TRBD1 (6 bases). The CDR3 loop spans 14 amino acids. Trimming cost V 6 bases and J 2 bases, with 11 bases left between them. From germline, CDR1 is SEHNR and CDR2 FQNEAQ (reference sequence). The CDR3 coding sequence is TGTGCCAGCAGGCCTGACAGGCCCTACAATGAGCAGTTCTTC. Encoded protein: CASRPDRPYNEQFF.

V usage is TRBV5-6 and J usage is TRBJ1-2; D remains unclear. The germline V and J ends were trimmed by 3 bases and 2 bases, with 11 bases remaining between them. The CDR3 totals 14 residues. Per the germline V gene, CDR1 is SGHDT and CDR2 is YYEEEE. The CDR3 loop is CASSWSGANYGYTF. The CDR3 nucleotides read TGTGCCAGCAGCTGGAGTGGAGCGAACTATGGCTACACCTTC.

The chain is built from TRBV6-5 and TRBJ2-7; possible D gene TRBD2, 6 bases. The CDR3 contains 15 residues. Trimming took 2 bases from V and 2 from J, leaving 13 bases between them. The V gene's germline CDR1 is MNHEY and CDR2 SVGAGI. CDR3 protein: CASSYAGGSPYEQYF. The CDR3 coding sequence is TGTGCCAGCAGTTACGCCGGGGGTTCACCCTACGAGCAGTACTTC.

The V call is TRBV6-5, the J call TRBJ2-2; 8 bases fit TRBD2. Germline CDR1 and CDR2: MNHEY and SVGAGI. J was trimmed by 9 bases and V by 6 bases; bases with no gene match: 12. This CDR3 is 15 amino acids long. CDR3 coding DNA: TGTGCCAGCAGCACTTCGGGGGGGCCTTCGAGGGAGCTGTTTTTT. Amino acids: CASSTSGGPSRELFF.

This clone has only one observation. This sequence joins TRBV27 and TRBJ2-3, with TRBD2 identical over 8 bases. The CDR3 loop spans 16 amino acids. V trimming: 4 bases; J trimming: 6 bases; junction bases outside the gene matches: 12. Germline V gene sequence: CDR1 MNHEY, CDR2 SMNVEV (reference sequence). The CDR3 protein is CASSSLLAGTRDTQYF. CDR3 nucleotide sequence: TGTGCCAGCAGTTCGTTGCTAGCGGGTACACGGGATACGCAGTATTTT.

The chain employs TRBV7-8 and TRBJ2-1, with 9 positions matching TRBD2. The ends lost 5 bases at V and 4 bases at J; junction bases unmatched: 9. The CDR3 loop spans 16 amino acids. Germline CDR1 is SGHVS and CDR2 is FQNEAQ. DNA of the CDR3: TGTGCCAGCAGCCCTCCCGCGGGGGGGATTTACAATGAGCAGTTCTTC. Its translation is CASSPPAGGIYNEQFF.

The chain employs TRBV28 and TRBJ1-2; D is unclear. V was clipped by 3 bases and J by 2 bases, with 4 bases between them. This CDR3 contains 12 residues. The germline V gene encodes CDR1 MDHEN and CDR2 SYDVKM. The CDR3 loop is CASSFQNYGYTF. The CDR3 nucleotides read TGTGCCAGCAGTTTTCAGAACTATGGCTACACCTTC.

The chain joins TRBV19 to TRBJ2-6; 9 bases are shared with TRBD1. Germline lookup yields CDR1 LNHDA and CDR2 SQIVND (reference sequence). V gave up 7 bases and J gave up 0 bases; unmatched junction bases: 7. The CDR3 extends over 17 amino acids. The CDR3 DNA reads TGTGCCAGTATAGGACAGGGGTCCAGCTCTGGGGCCAACGTCCTGACTTTC. Protein product: CASIGQGSSSGANVLTF. Filled out from reference TRBV19 and TRBJ2-6, the complete variable domain reads DGGITQSPKYLFRKEGQNVTLSCEQNLNHDAMYWYRQDPGQGLRLIYYSQIVNDFQKGDIAEGYSVSREKKESFPLTVTSAQKNPTAFYLCASIGQGSSSGANVLTFGAGSRLTVL.

The CDR3 region has the DNA TGTGCCCTAAACCAGGGAACGGGCAATGAGCAGTTCTTC. This sequence encodes CALNQGTGNEQFF. The V gene is TRBV30, the J gene TRBJ2-1, with D possibly TRBD1 on 5 matching bases. This CDR3 region has 13 residues. Looked up from germline, CDR1 is GTSNPN and CDR2 is SVGIG (reference sequence). The germline V and J ends were trimmed by 8 bases and 6 bases, with 17 bases remaining between them.

The chain has TRBV7-2 and TRBJ1-1; a weak D match, TRBD1 (5 bases). This CDR3 region has 13 residues. From germline, CDR1 is SGHTA and CDR2 FQGNSA. The V end was cut by 5 bases, the J end by 6 bases, with 13 bases between. Here the CDR3 DNA reads TGTGCCAGCAGCCCCTTGGACACGCCTGAAGCTTTCTTT. Its translation: CASSPLDTPEAFF.

The chain employs TRBV27 and TRBJ1-6; D is perhaps TRBD1 (6 bases). Per germline, CDR1 MNHEY and CDR2 SMNVEV (reference sequence). There are 14 residues in the CDR3. V lost 3 bases and J lost 10, with 13 bases in between. The CDR3 protein is CASSLIGQSSPLHF. The CDR3 bases are TGTGCCAGCAGTTTGATAGGACAGTCCTCACCCCTCCACTTT.

The chain recombines TRBV7-2 with TRBJ2-2; 13 nucleotides agree with TRBD2. V lost 3 bases, J lost 0 bases, and 1 base stayed unmatched. This CDR3 contains 17 residues. Germline CDR1 reads SGHTA; CDR2 reads FQGNSA. The CDR3 region has the DNA TGTGCCAGCAGCTTGGGACTAGCGGGGTCGAACACCGGGGAGCTGTTTTTT. Its translation: CASSLGLAGSNTGELFF.

The chain joins TRBV9 to TRBJ2-2; D remains unclear. Trimming took off 5 bases at V and 6 bases at J, with 17 bases between the two ends. The CDR3 runs to 15 residues. Germline V gene sequence: CDR1 SGDLS, CDR2 YYNGEE. CDR3 region: CASRVGEVRSGELFF. CDR3 nucleotides: TGTGCCAGCAGGGTGGGTGAGGTGCGATCCGGGGAGCTGTTTTTT. Complete variable domain (other parts from reference TRBV9 and TRBJ2-2): DSGVTQTPKHLITATGQRVTLRCSPRSGDLSVYWYQQSLDQGLQFLIQYYNGEERAKGNILERFSAQQFPDLHSELNLSSLELGDSALYFCASRVGEVRSGELFFGEGSRLTVL.

This clone showed up just a few times. The rearrangement links TRBV28 to TRBJ2-2, with TRBD1 matching over 7 bases. The CDR3 extends over 15 amino acids. The ends lost 3 bases at V and 3 bases at J; junction bases unmatched: 4. Germline assignment: CDR1 MDHEN and CDR2 SYDVKM. CDR3 nucleotide sequence: TGTGCCAGCAGTTTGGCCGACAGGGACACCGGGGAGCTGTTTTTT. It translates to CASSLADRDTGELFF.

As for this clone: The sample has other DNA sequences that encode this CDR3 too. The chain has TRBV5-1 and TRBJ2-1; D perhaps matches TRBD1 (6 bases). CDR1 and CDR2 (germline): SGHRS, YFSETQ. This CDR3 spans 14 amino acids. V shed 0 bases and J shed 5 bases, with 9 bases lying between them. Written as DNA, the CDR3 is TGCGCCAGCAGCTTGGGGCAGGGGAACAATGAGCAGTTCTTC. The encoded protein is CASSLGQGNNEQFF.

The chain is built from TRBV7-2 and TRBJ1-4; perhaps TRBD1 as D (5 bases). The germline V gene has CDR1 SGHTA and CDR2 FQGNSA. Trimming pared 6 bases from V and 0 bases from J, leaving 20 bases between. The CDR3 loop spans 18 amino acids. Here the CDR3 DNA reads TGTGCCAGCAGGAACGGGACTCCGGCGAGGGCAACTAATGAAAAACTGTTTTTT. This codes for CASRNGTPARATNEKLFF.

This chain joins TRBV6-5 and TRBJ2-1; D perhaps matches TRBD1 (5 bases). The CDR3 loop spans 15 amino acids. Germline V gene lookup returns CDR1 MNHEY and CDR2 SVGAGI. Trimming took 4 bases from V and 3 from J, leaving 13 bases between them. As DNA, the CDR3 is TGTGCCAGCAGTTTCCAGGGCCAGATCTACAATGAGCAGTTCTTC. As protein: CASSFQGQIYNEQFF.

The rearrangement links TRBV5-4 to TRBJ1-1; TRBD1 might be the D (5 bases). The CDR3 runs to 14 residues. Germline V gene lookup returns CDR1 SGHNT and CDR2 YYREEE (reference sequence). Between the trimmed V and J ends, which lost 4 bases and 4 bases, there was a span of 14 bases. The DNA for the CDR3 is TGTGCCAGCAGCGGGGTCCAGGGATTCACTGAAGCTTTCTTT. It encodes CASSGVQGFTEAFF.

The J gene is TRBJ2-1, the V gene TRBV25-1, with 7 bases matching TRBD1. CDR1 is MGHDK, CDR2 SYGVNS, per germline. The length of the CDR3 is 15 residues. V lost 4 bases, J lost 7 bases, and 10 bases stayed unmatched. CDR3 sequence reads: CASSGFGTAFNEQFF. In DNA, the CDR3 is TGTGCCAGCAGTGGGTTCGGGACAGCGTTTAATGAGCAGTTCTTC.